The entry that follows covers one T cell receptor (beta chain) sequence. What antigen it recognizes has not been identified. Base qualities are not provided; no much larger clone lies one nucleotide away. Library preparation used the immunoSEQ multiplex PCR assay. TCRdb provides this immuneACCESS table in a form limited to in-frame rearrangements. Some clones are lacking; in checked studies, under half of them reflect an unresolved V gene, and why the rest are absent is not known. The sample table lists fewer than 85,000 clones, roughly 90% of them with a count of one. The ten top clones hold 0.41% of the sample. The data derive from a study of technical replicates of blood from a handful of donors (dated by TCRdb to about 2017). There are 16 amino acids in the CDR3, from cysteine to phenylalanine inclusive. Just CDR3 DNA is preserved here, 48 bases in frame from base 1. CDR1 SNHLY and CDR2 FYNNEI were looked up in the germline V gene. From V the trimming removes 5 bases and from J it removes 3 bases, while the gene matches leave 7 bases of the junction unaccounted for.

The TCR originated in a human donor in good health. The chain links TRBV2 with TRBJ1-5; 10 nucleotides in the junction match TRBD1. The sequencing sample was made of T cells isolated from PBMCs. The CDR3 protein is CASSREGTGDNQPQHF. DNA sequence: TGTGCCAGCAGTAGGGAGGGGACAGGGGACAATCAGCCCCAGCATTTT. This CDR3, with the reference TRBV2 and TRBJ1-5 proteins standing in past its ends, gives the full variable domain EPEVTQTPSHQVTQMGQEVILRCVPISNHLYFYWYRQILGQKVEFLVSFYNNEISEKSEIFDDQFSVERPDGSNFTLKIRSTKLEDSAMYFCASSREGTGDNQPQHFGDGTRLSIL.